Detailed here is one T cell receptor beta chain. This clone was counted once. Its antigen is not yet known. No qualities accompany the bases; no much larger clone lies one base away. The immunoSEQ Assay, a bias-controlled multiplex PCR, was used to amplify TCRbeta CDR3 regions from genomic DNA. Under the source paper's analysis protocol: The number of nucleated cells in each sample was estimated by amplification of reference gene primers within the assay. To quantify the absolute abundance of each unique TCRbeta CDR3 rearrangement, sequence reads were collapsed and filtered. For each sample, productive Simpson clonality was calculated by taking the square root of Simpson's diversity index across productive rearrangements. TCRdb stores this immuneACCESS table with in-frame sequences only. Part of the clones is absent; in the studies checked, under half of the shortfall reflects unresolved V genes, and no reason is known for the rest. The D gene and trimming were derived from the DNA, and the V and J assignments and clone size from that table. The sample table shows more than 200,000 clones, and about 82% are seen once. The ten top clones hold about 9.4% of the sample.

This entry comes from a study of blood T cell repertoires in COVID-19 (dated by TCRdb to about 2020). Background for the entire study: Collaborator samples came from the United States, Italy and Spain and covered acute and convalescent phases of COVID-19. The material from the prospective study consisted of cDNA or gDNA derived from T cells, B-cell-depleted T cells, or PBMCs. The dataset comprised deeply sampled blood TCRbeta repertoires from subjects exposed to, actively infected with, or recovered from COVID-19. The repertoires were made available in a free public database intended to serve as a resource for research on the immune response to SARS-CoV-2. The samples were drawn from two sources: the first 160 participants of the ongoing ImmuneRACE study, and over 950 subjects contributed by 6 global collaborators. The sample metadata nearly always contained a de-identified subject ID, COVID-19 status, age in years and sex. Where available, HLA class I and class II types were taken from metadata supplied by the sample provider and were not determined by assay-based typing.

Points the paper makes about the study in general: The amount of clinical and demographic metadata varied by source and participant and was provided uncurated.

The collaborating institutions used their own protocols to collect whole blood in K2EDTA tubes. For TCRbeta analysis, collaborators shipped samples as frozen whole blood, isolated PBMCs, or DNA extracted from either of those sample types. At the junction V is shortened by 5 bases and J by 8 bases, with 12 bases in between. From cysteine to phenylalanine, the CDR3 is 13 amino acids long. Only the CDR3 DNA is retained, 39 bases long and in frame from the first base. The CDR1 and CDR2 encoded by the germline V gene (reference sequence) are SEHNR and FQNEAQ. This TCR was recovered from a woman older than 75 with acute or convalescent COVID-19. The sample consisted of peripheral blood. Here the chain combines TRBV7-9 and TRBJ1-4, with no confident D gene call. CDR3 region: CASSRSGLEKLFF. At the DNA level, the sequence is TGTGCCAGCAGCCGAAGTGGGCTCGAAAAACTGTTTTTT. Supplemented by the reference TRBV7-9 and TRBJ1-4 proteins around the CDR3, the complete variable domain is DTGVSQNPRHKITKRGQNVTFRCDPISEHNRLYWYRQTLGQGPEFLTYFQNEAQLEKSRLLSDRFSAERPKGSFSTLEIQRTEQGDSAMYLCASSRSGLEKLFFGSGTQLSVL.